This TCR beta chain is from a study of blood T cells in healthy people across ages. General observations from the study: No conclusive comparison of naive versus antigen-experienced cells was possible with unsorted PBMCs.

Points on this clonotype: The target antigen is unknown.

Together with a sample-barcoded 5' primer, a J-beta primer mix was included in a second PCR lasting roughly 6 to 12 cycles. Every sample produced at least 3 million CDR3-containing paired-end reads. TCRdb redid the calling of the 5' RACE reads with MiXCR, one entry per CDR3 protein. The sample consists of roughly 1.6 million distinct CDR3 sequences, roughly 30% of them appearing once. CDR1 SGHRS and CDR2 YFSETQ come from the germline V gene. With V trimmed by 4 bases and J by 2 bases, 9 bases remained unmatched. CDR3 length: 16 residues. Sequenced input: blood. The clonotype was recovered from a woman aged 25-40 years in good health. The chain has TRBV5-1 and TRBJ2-1; 7 bases are a match to TRBD2. The CDR3 DNA is TGCGCCAGCAGCCAAACGGGGGGAGCGGCCTACAATGAGCAGTTCTTC. It specifies CASSQTGGAAYNEQFF.